Presented here are 10 T cell receptor beta chains from one specimen sequenced in a study of glioma-infiltrating T cells after dendritic cell vaccination. The time point here: after dendritic cell vaccination, including at tumor progression/relapse. TCRdb's table, derived via immunoSEQ multiplex PCR, lists solely in-frame clones and lacks some. The sample carries tens of thousands of clones, approximately 80% recorded once. Sequences were derived from blood, sampled after dendritic cell vaccination. These receptors all come from a human donor with glioblastoma.

The chain has TRBV9 and TRBJ1-3; D is undetermined. V shed 3 bases and J shed 9 bases, with 10 bases lying between them. Germline V CDR1 and CDR2: SGDLS, YYNGEE. The CDR3 consists of 12 residues. The CDR3 here is CASSGAEGTIYF. In DNA, the CDR3 is TGTGCCAGCAGCGGGGCAGAAGGCACCATATATTTT.

The chain recombines TRBV9 with TRBJ1-1; D perhaps matches TRBD1 (6 bases). CDR3 length: 14 amino acids. Germline V CDR1 and CDR2: SGDLS, YYNGEE. Trimming pared 4 bases from V and 1 base from J, leaving 11 bases between. Here the CDR3 reads CASSSKQGNTEAFF. The CDR3 bases are TGTGCCAGCAGCTCCAAACAGGGGAACACTGAAGCTTTCTTT.

This clone appeared once. The V call is TRBV29-1, the J call TRBJ2-1, with no clear D. The CDR3 is made up of 12 amino acids. V lost 5 bases and J lost 3, with 8 bases in between. CDR1 is SQVTM and CDR2 is ANQGSEA in the germline V gene. CDR3 amino acids: CSVYSGYNEQFF. The CDR3 DNA reads TGCAGCGTTTACTCGGGCTACAATGAGCAGTTCTTC.

The chain is built from TRBV7-9 and TRBJ2-1, with TRBD2 matching 16 bases. The CDR3 has 15 residues. Germline-derived CDR1 and CDR2 are SEHNR and FQNEAQ (reference sequence). The V gene end was trimmed by 4 bases and the J gene end by 8 bases; junction bases not matched to a gene: 2. CDR3 amino acids: CASSYGTSGRDEQFF. In DNA, the CDR3 is TGTGCCAGCAGCTATGGGACTAGCGGGAGGGATGAGCAGTTCTTC.

The rearrangement uses TRBV18 and TRBJ2-5; 8 positions agree with TRBD2. Germline trimming cut 6 bases from V and 5 bases from J; bases unmatched to any gene: 5. The CDR3 spans 13 residues. Germline CDR1 KGHSH, CDR2 LQKENI. CDR3 nucleotide sequence: TGTGCCAGCTCGTCGGGGGGGCCTGAGACCCAGTACTTC. Protein product: CASSSGGPETQYF.

As DNA, the CDR3 is TGTGCCACCAGCAGAGCGGTCCAGCCCCAGCATTTT. It is translated as CATSRAVQPQHF. The chain uses TRBV15 and TRBJ1-5; D ambiguous. Germline V gene data show CDR1 as LNHNV and CDR2 as YYDKDF (reference sequence). V shed 1 base and J shed 7 bases, with 5 bases lying between them. CDR3 length: 12 amino acids.

V and J are TRBV4-1 and TRBJ2-3; D may be TRBD1 (7 bases). Germline CDR1 is MGHRA and CDR2 is YSYEKL. The CDR3 extends over 17 amino acids. Trimming shortened V by 0 bases and J by 1 base, and 14 bases separated the two germline ends. The CDR3 loop reads CASSQDDGGTGTDTQYF. The CDR3 DNA sequence: TGCGCCAGCAGCCAAGATGATGGCGGGACAGGCACAGATACGCAGTATTTT.

V gene TRBV12-5 combines with J gene TRBJ1-3, with D hard to call. The CDR3 sequence is 16 residues long. Trimming cost V 1 base and J 2 bases, with 12 bases left between them. Per germline, CDR1 LGHNT and CDR2 FRNRAP. The DNA of the CDR3 is TGTGCTAGTGGTTTGGGTCAAATGGGCCCTGGAAACACCATATATTTT. Protein product: CASGLGQMGPGNTIYF.

V and J are TRBV11-1 and TRBJ2-1; 7 bases agree with TRBD1. The CDR3 spans 13 residues. With 5 bases clipped from V and 8 bases from J, the junction kept 6 bases outside the gene matches. Germline V gene data show CDR1 as SGHAT and CDR2 as FQDESV (reference sequence). The CDR3 sequence: CASSPDRAHEQFF. CDR3 bases: TGTGCCAGCAGCCCCGACAGGGCCCATGAGCAGTTCTTC.

This sequence joins TRBV5-1 and TRBJ2-2, with 7 bases matching TRBD1. After removal of 0 bases from V and 2 bases from J, the junction contained 1 base not matched to a gene. The CDR3 totals 15 residues. Germline V gives CDR1 SGHRS, CDR2 YFSETQ. CDR3 residues: CASSLAGGNTGELFF. CDR3 sequence (DNA): TGCGCCAGCAGCTTGGCAGGGGGTAACACCGGGGAGCTGTTTTTT.